The rows below give T cell receptor beta chains drawn from one sample of a study of regulatory T cells in long-lasting Graves disease. TCRdb used MiXCR to reprocess the multiplex PCR reads, holding one entry per CDR3 protein. The sample has around 250,000 distinct CDR3 sequences, approximately 20% seen once; the top ten hold roughly 23%. The material was peripheral blood mononuclear cells (PBMCs), obtained at new diagnosis, from a patient treated with antithyroid drugs. The receptors come from a female donor with Graves disease. CDR3s leave out the opening cysteine and the closing phenylalanine or tryptophan. A D gene is named only where the DNA matches it firmly.

cdr3_aa j_call v_call d_call
AWSSLIYNSPLH TRBJ1-6 TRBV30 .
ASSIDLDRALDTQY TRBJ2-3 TRBV19 TRBD1
ASSSPQGVTEAF TRBJ1-1 TRBV6-2/TRBV6-3 .
ATSDRQEEKLF TRBJ1-4 TRBV24-1 .
ASSVAGTRGLNEQF TRBJ2-1 TRBV9 TRBD2
SARSLRQGLVNEQF TRBJ2-1 TRBV20-1 TRBD1
ASSLWGTSGSRGAEQF TRBJ2-1 TRBV7-8 TRBD2
SAPGLAPHSYNEQF TRBJ2-1 TRBV20-1 TRBD2
ATSDGRRSTNEKLF TRBJ1-4 TRBV24-1 .
ASSGQPTYEQY TRBJ2-7 TRBV10-2 .
SALRGLDTEAF TRBJ1-1 TRBV29-1 TRBD1
SARVGRLPSGYT TRBJ1-2 TRBV20-1 .
ASTLWQGRQETQY TRBJ2-5 TRBV7-2 .
ASSRDRLSGNTIY TRBJ1-3 TRBV18 TRBD1
ATSISGSDETQY TRBJ2-5 TRBV24-1 TRBD2
ASSMGTGEDTQY TRBJ2-3 TRBV19 TRBD1
ASSPSGHSNTEAF TRBJ1-1 TRBV5-4 .
ASSESGGLPQH TRBJ1-5 TRBV2 .
ASSLAGVGGEF TRBJ2-1 TRBV5-1 .
SASPREHEQY TRBJ2-7 TRBV20-1 .
ASSQIGRVF TRBJ1-2 TRBV7-3 .
ASSTDPTDTQY TRBJ2-3 TRBV12-3/TRBV12-4 .
ASSLGTGSGELF TRBJ2-2 TRBV7-7 TRBD1
ASSQDANTEAF TRBJ1-1 TRBV4-2 .
ASSLAGVGETQY TRBJ2-5 TRBV4-1 TRBD2
SSEDLRTGGETQY TRBJ2-5 TRBV29-1 .
ASSLPGEEYGELF TRBJ2-2 TRBV7-9 .
AWSHVLASTYEQY TRBJ2-7 TRBV30 .
ASSRLPGGEETQY TRBJ2-5 TRBV3-1 .
AWFTGRDGYT TRBJ1-2 TRBV30 .
ASSPRRTSGYEQY TRBJ2-7 TRBV18 TRBD2
AIFGQSYGYT TRBJ1-2 TRBV6-1 .
ASSLGGGETQY TRBJ2-5 TRBV7-2 .